What follows are 11 T cell receptor beta chains derived from one specimen sequenced in a study of blood T cell repertoires in COVID-19. Repertoires were generated with immunoSEQ multiplex PCR, while TCRdb's copy carries only in-frame clones and drops some. Of about 70,000 clones listed, roughly 80% are singletons. The sequenced sample was peripheral blood. Receptor source: a man in his thirties or forties with COVID-19, enrolled during active disease.

The gene calls are TRBV4-2 and TRBJ2-7, with 11 bases identical to TRBD2. V dropped 1 base and J dropped 2; count of bases not matched to a gene: 4. Germline V gene sequence: CDR1 LGHNA, CDR2 YNFKEQ. The CDR3 totals 16 residues. The chain's CDR3 is CASSQAGLAGAYEQYF. DNA for the CDR3: TGTGCCAGCAGCCAAGCCGGACTAGCGGGCGCCTACGAGCAGTACTTC.

This clone is a singleton in its sample. This chain connects TRBV14 to TRBJ2-2; D is undetermined. V dropped 8 bases and J dropped 0 bases, with 13 bases sitting between them. CDR1 and CDR2 (germline): SGHDN, FVKESK. The CDR3 contains 15 residues. The CDR3 loop is CASGHRASNTGELFF. The CDR3 region has the DNA TGTGCCAGCGGTCACAGAGCTTCGAACACCGGGGAGCTGTTTTTT.

The rearrangement joins TRBV18 to TRBJ2-7, with D possibly being TRBD1 (6 bases). CDR3 length equals 16 residues. V was shortened by 3 bases and J by 7 bases, with 22 bases between the two germline ends. Per the germline V gene, CDR1 is KGHSH and CDR2 is LQKENI. The CDR3 protein is CASSPDLFQGIDEQYF. CDR3 coding DNA: TGTGCCAGCTCACCCGACTTATTCCAGGGGATAGATGAGCAGTACTTC.

V gene TRBV4-3 combines with J gene TRBJ1-5; 10 nucleotides agree with TRBD1. With 4 bases clipped from V and 3 bases from J, the junction kept 3 bases outside the gene matches. The CDR3 covers 15 residues. The germline CDR1 and CDR2 sequences are LGHNA and YSLEER. CDR3: CASSPGQGINQPQHF. The CDR3 DNA is TGCGCCAGCAGCCCGGGACAGGGGATCAATCAGCCCCAGCATTTT.

The chain combines TRBV4-2 with TRBJ1-3; D is perhaps TRBD1 (5 bases). Germline CDR1 reads LGHNA; CDR2 reads YNFKEQ. With 1 base removed from V and 4 bases from J, the gap between germline ends came to 11 bases. The CDR3 consists of 15 residues. CDR3 coding DNA: TGTGCCAGCAGCCAAGTGGGGACTGGAGGAAACACCATATATTTT. Translated: CASSQVGTGGNTIYF.

The rearrangement links TRBV19 to TRBJ1-2, with D hard to call. CDR1 LNHDA and CDR2 SQIVND come from the germline V gene (reference sequence). There are 15 residues in the CDR3. V was cut by 3 bases and J by 1 base, with 12 bases left in between. CDR3 protein: CASSISNRNNYGYTF. In DNA form, the CDR3 reads TGTGCCAGTAGTATTAGTAACCGAAATAACTATGGCTACACCTTC.

This sequence joins TRBV28 and TRBJ2-7; TRBD2 is a possible D gene (6 bases). V was pared by 4 bases and J by 0 bases, with 19 bases between. Germline V gene lookup returns CDR1 MDHEN and CDR2 SYDVKM. This CDR3 is 17 amino acids long. The CDR3 is CASSSTGSGTFSYEQYF. In DNA form, the CDR3 reads TGTGCCAGCAGTTCCACAGGTTCCGGGACTTTCTCCTACGAGCAGTACTTC.

The rearrangement joins TRBV27 to TRBJ1-3; D is undetermined. Trimming removed 3 bases at V and 2 bases at J, with 8 bases between. Germline assignment: CDR1 MNHEY and CDR2 SMNVEV (reference sequence). The CDR3 length is 14 residues. This chain's CDR3 is CASSFQFPGNTIYF. The CDR3 coding sequence is TGTGCCAGCAGTTTTCAGTTTCCTGGAAACACCATATATTTT.

The J gene is TRBJ2-1, the V gene TRBV6-5; 10 nucleotides agree with TRBD2. Germline-derived CDR1 and CDR2 are MNHEY and SVGAGI. Trimming took 2 bases from V and 7 from J; bases not matched to a gene: 5. This CDR3 is 15 amino acids long. The CDR3 DNA follows: TGTGCCAGCAGTTACAAGGGACTAGCGAGGAATGAGCAGTTCTTC. Translating gives CASSYKGLARNEQFF.

V gene TRBV7-6 combines with J gene TRBJ2-3; 7 nucleotides match TRBD1. V lost 5 bases, J lost 1 base, and 9 bases stayed unmatched. This CDR3 has 16 residues. Germline lookup yields CDR1 SGHVS and CDR2 FNYEAQ. The CDR3 sequence: CASSPRTGPGTDTQYF. The CDR3 coding sequence is TGTGCCAGCAGCCCGCGGACAGGTCCGGGCACAGATACGCAGTATTTT. The complete variable domain, with remaining parts taken from reference TRBV7-6 and TRBJ2-3, reads GAGVSQSPRYKVTKRGQDVALRCDPISGHVSLYWYRQALGQGPEFLTYFNYEAQQDKSGLPNDRFSAERPEGSISTLTIQRTEQRDSAMYRCASSPRTGPGTDTQYFGPGTRLTVL.

The rearrangement uses TRBV7-2 and TRBJ1-5, with TRBD1 matching 8 bases. This CDR3 region has 14 residues. Germline V gene data show CDR1 as SGHTA and CDR2 as FQGNSA. Losses at the gene ends were 5 bases for V and 6 bases for J; bases not matched to a gene: 6. The CDR3 bases are TGTGCCAGCAGCCAAGGACAGGGTAGTCAGCCCCAGCATTTT. Residues: CASSQGQGSQPQHF.